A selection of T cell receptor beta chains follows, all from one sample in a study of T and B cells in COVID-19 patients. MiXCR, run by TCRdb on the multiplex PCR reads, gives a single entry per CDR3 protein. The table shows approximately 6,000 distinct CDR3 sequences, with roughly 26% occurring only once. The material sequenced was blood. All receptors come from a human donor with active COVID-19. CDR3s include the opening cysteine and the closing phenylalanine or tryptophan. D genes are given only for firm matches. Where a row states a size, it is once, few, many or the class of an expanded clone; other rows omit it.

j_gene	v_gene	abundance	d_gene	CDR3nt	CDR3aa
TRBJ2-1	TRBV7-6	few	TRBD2	TGTGCCAGCAGCTCTAGGATTAGCGGGGGGGCCCCCAATGAGCAGTTCTTC	CASSSRISGGAPNEQFF
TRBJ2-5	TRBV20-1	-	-	TGCAGTGCTAGAGGGTCCCGGTGGAAAGAGACCCAGTACTTC	CSARGSRWKETQYF
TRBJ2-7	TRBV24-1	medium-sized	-	TGTGCCACCGAAAAGACTGACTACGAGCAGTACTTC	CATEKTDYEQYF
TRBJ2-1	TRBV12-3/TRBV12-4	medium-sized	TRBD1	TGTGCCAGCAGATGGGGACAGGGTGATGGAAATGAGCAGTTCTTC	CASRWGQGDGNEQFF
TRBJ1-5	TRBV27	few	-	TGTGCCAGCTGGGGGGGATATAGCAATCAGCCCCAGCATTTT	CASWGGYSNQPQHF
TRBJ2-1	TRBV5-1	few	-	TGCGCCAGCAGCTTGTTAGGAAGGGCCCATGAGCAGTTCTTC	CASSLLGRAHEQFF
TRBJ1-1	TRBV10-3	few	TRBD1	TGTGCCACCCAGGGGCACAGGGGCACTGAAGCTTTCTTT	CATQGHRGTEAFF
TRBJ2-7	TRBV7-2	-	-	TGTGCCAGCGGAGATCGGGGGGCCTACGGCGAGCAGTACTTC	CASGDRGAYGEQYF
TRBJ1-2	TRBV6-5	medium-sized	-	TGTGCCAGCAGTACACGACGGGATTTCGACTATGGCTACACCTTC	CASSTRRDFDYGYTF
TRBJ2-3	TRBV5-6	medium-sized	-	TGTGCCAGCAGCCCCCCGCAGACAGATACGCAGTATTTT	CASSPPQTDTQYF
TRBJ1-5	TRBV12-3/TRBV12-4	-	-	TGTGCCAGCAGTTTGAGTCAGGGTCTATTGCAGCCCCAGCATTTT	CASSLSQGLLQPQHF
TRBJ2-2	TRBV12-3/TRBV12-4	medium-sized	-	TGTGCCAGCAGTTTAGGGAACACCGGGGAGCTGTTTTTT	CASSLGNTGELFF
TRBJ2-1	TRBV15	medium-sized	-	TGTGCCACCAGCACCGGACAGCCCAATTCCTACAATGAGCAGTTCTTC	CATSTGQPNSYNEQFF